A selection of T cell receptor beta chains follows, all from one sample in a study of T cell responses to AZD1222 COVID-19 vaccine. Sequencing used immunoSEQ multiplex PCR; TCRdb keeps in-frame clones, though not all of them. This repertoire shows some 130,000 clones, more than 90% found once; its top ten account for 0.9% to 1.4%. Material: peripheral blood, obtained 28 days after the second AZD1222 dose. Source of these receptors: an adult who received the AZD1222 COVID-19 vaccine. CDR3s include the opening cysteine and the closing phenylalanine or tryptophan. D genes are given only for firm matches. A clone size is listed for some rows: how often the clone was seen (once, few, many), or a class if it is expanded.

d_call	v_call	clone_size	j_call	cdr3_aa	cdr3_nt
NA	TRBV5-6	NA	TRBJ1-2	CASSYLGEGYGYTF	TGTGCCAGCAGCTACCTAGGTGAGGGTTACGGCTACACCTTC
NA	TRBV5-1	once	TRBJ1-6	CASSSSRENSPLHF	TGCGCCAGCAGCTCAAGTCGGGAGAATTCACCCCTCCACTTT
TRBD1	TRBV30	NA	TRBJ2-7	CAWSSTGDEQYF	TGTGCCTGGAGCTCGACAGGGGACGAGCAGTACTTC
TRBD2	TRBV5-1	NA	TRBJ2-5	CASSLETSGGGETQYF	TGCGCCAGCAGCTTAGAGACTAGCGGGGGAGGGGAGACCCAGTACTTC
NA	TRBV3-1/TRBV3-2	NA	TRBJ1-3	CASSQDGTGNTIYF	TGTGCCAGCAGCCAAGACGGTACTGGAAACACCATATATTTT
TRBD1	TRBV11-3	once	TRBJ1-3	CASSQRQGAGGNTIYF	TGTGCCAGCAGCCAAAGACAGGGGGCTGGAGGAAACACCATATATTTT
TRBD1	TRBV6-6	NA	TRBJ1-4	CASSNTMDRGEKLFF	TGTGCCAGCAGTAATACGATGGACAGGGGTGAAAAACTGTTTTTT
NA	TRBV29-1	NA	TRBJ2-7	CSVGQRGEQYF	TGCAGCGTTGGCCAGAGGGGCGAGCAGTACTTC
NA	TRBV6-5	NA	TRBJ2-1	CASSYSNRGAYNEQFF	TGTGCCAGCAGTTACTCGAATCGCGGCGCGTACAATGAGCAGTTCTTC
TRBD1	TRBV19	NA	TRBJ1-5	CASSGTGNQPQHF	TGTGCCAGTAGTGGGACAGGCAATCAGCCCCAGCATTTT
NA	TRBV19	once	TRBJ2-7	CASSTQTAASYEQYF	TGTGCCAGTAGTACCCAGACAGCAGCCTCCTACGAGCAGTACTTC
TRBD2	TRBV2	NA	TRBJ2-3	CASSLGLAGPSTDTQYF	TGTGCCAGCAGCCTTGGACTAGCGGGCCCCTCCACAGATACGCAGTATTTT
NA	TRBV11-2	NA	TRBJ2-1	CASRSEGGESYNEQFF	TGTGCCAGCAGGTCAGAAGGGGGGGAGTCCTACAATGAGCAGTTCTTC
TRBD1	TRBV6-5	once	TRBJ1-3	CASSLTQGAGGNTIYF	TGTGCCAGCAGTTTGACCCAGGGGGCTGGTGGAAACACCATATATTTT
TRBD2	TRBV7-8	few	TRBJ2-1	CASSLRREDFNEQFF	TGTGCCAGCAGCTTACGACGGGAGGATTTCAATGAGCAGTTCTTC
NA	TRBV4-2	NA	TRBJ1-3	CASSQVWSGNTIYF	TGTGCCAGCAGCCAAGTCTGGTCGGGAAACACCATATATTTT
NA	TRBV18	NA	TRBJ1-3	CASSRLQQVSSGNTIYF	TGTGCCAGCTCACGCCTCCAACAGGTCAGCTCTGGAAACACCATATATTTT
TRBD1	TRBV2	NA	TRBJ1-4	CASSAAQGAGKLFF	TGTGCCAGCAGTGCGGCCCAGGGGGCGGGGAAACTGTTTTTT
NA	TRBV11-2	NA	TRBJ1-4	CASSRTTGNEKLFF	TGTGCCAGCAGCCGTACTACAGGGAACGAAAAACTGTTTTTT
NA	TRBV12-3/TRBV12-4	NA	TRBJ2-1	CASRQGLKNEQFF	TGTGCCAGCAGGCAGGGGTTGAAGAACGAGCAGTTCTTC
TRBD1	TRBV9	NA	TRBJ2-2	CASSPRDRGSTGELFF	TGTGCCAGCAGCCCCCGGGACAGGGGGAGCACCGGGGAGCTGTTTTTT
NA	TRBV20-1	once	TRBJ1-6	CSASREVHQNSPLHF	TGCAGTGCTAGTCGGGAGGTCCACCAGAATTCACCCCTCCACTTT
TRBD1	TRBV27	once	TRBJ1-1	CASSGTGGVYTEAFF	TGTGCCAGCAGTGGGACAGGGGGCGTTTACACTGAAGCTTTCTTT
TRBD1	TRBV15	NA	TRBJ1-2	CATSRDIDRGTNGYTF	TGTGCCACCAGCAGAGATATCGACAGGGGCACTAATGGCTACACCTTC
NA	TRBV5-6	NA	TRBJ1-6	CASSSSWISGLNSPLHF	TGTGCCAGCAGCTCATCCTGGATCAGTGGATTAAATTCACCCCTCCACTTT
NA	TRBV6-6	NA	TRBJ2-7	CASSWGANEQYF	TGTGCCAGCAGCTGGGGTGCAAACGAGCAGTACTTC
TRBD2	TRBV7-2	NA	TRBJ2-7	CASSLAELAGGGYILYEQYF	TGTGCCAGCAGCTTAGCAGAACTAGCGGGAGGAGGGTATATCCTCTACGAGCAGTACTTC
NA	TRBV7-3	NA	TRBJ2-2	CASSPPGAGELFF	TGTGCCAGCAGCCCCCCAGGTGCCGGGGAGCTGTTTTTT